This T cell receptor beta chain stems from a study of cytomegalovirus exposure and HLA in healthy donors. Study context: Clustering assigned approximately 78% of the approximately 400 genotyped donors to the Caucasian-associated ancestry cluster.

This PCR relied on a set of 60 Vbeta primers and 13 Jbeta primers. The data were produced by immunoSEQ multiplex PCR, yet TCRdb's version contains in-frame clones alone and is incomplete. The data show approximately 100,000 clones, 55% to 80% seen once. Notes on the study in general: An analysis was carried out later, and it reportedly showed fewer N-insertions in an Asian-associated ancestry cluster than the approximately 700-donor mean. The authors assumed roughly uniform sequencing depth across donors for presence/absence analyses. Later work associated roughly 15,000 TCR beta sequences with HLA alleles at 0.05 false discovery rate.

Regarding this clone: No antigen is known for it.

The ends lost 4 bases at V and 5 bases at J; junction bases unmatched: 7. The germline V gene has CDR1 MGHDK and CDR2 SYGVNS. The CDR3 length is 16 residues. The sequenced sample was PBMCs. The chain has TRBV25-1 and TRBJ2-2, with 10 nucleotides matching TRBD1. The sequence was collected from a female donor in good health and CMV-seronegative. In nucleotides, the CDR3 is TGTGCCAGCAGTGGCCGGACAGGGGGTGGGACCGGGGAGCTGTTTTTT. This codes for CASSGRTGGGTGELFF.